This section outlines one T cell receptor beta chain sequence together with its context. The antigen is undetermined. Its ends do not fully match the called genes, so a read error is possible. These data belong to a study of tumor-infiltrating lymphocytes in primary liver carcinoma. The wider study: There were tumors of stage T1-T3 N0M0, each 4.2 to 10 cm across. Study-wide results and caveats: Tumor-adjacent and tumor-blood pairs showed less overlap than tumor region pairs. The top-250-clone fraction was significantly higher in tumors than in blood (p = 0.039).

RNA and DNA were co-extracted from around 18-30 mg of unsorted bulk tissue. Germline V lookup: CDR1 MNHNS, CDR2 SASEGT. There are 15 residues in the CDR3. cDNA specific to TCR beta was made from approximately 0.55 ug of total RNA, with a constant-region primer employed for priming. Three nested multiplex PCR rounds, a slightly modified ARM-PCR, produced the libraries for TCR beta. TRBV1-TRBV30 forward primers paired with a C-beta reverse primer were used in the first two PCR rounds, which ran approximately 11 cycles each. From the multiplex PCR reads, TCRdb called clonotypes with MiXCR, one entry per CDR3 protein. Among over 100,000 distinct CDR3 sequences listed, approximately 71% were seen once.

This receptor was taken from a woman between 55 and 75 years old with primary liver carcinoma and hepatitis B virus infection. The rearrangement joins TRBV6-1 to TRBJ2-5; D might be TRBD2 (5 bases). Sequencing was done on a sample of tumor-adjacent normal liver tissue. CDR3 DNA: TGTGCCAGTAGTAGGACTGGACGTACACAAGAGACCCACTACTTC. This sequence encodes CASSRTGRTQETHYF.